This note documents a single T cell receptor (beta chain) sequence. The sample holds many counts of this clonotype. Its antigen is currently not known. Per-base quality was not reported, and no clone a single base away is much larger than it. The study excluded patients with uncontrolled infections, other autoimmune diseases, pregnancy or lactation. Diagnoses were based on clinical symptoms, serum thyroxine and TRAb, thyroid ultrasound and orbital computed tomography. Total RNA was extracted with Trizol reagent, and quality was checked on an Agilent 2100 Bioanalyzer. The germline V end is reduced by 3 bases and the J end by 0 bases; junction bases left unmatched: 2. The CDR3 goes from the cysteine to the phenylalanine over 14 residues. Only the CDR3 portion is preserved as DNA: 42 bases, with reading frame beginning at the first base. For CDR1 and CDR2, the germline V gene (reference sequence) lists SEHNR and FQNEAQ.

These data originate in a study of T cells in Graves' hyperthyroidism and ophthalmopathy (dated by TCRdb to about 2019). For the study in its entirety: A discovery cohort of approximately 100 patients, approximately 45 with Graves' ophthalmopathy and approximately 57 with stable Graves' hyperthyroidism, was used to find distinguishing TCR V-J signatures. The paper reports TCR Vbeta CDR3 sequencing of 135 peripheral blood samples: 40 to 45 ophthalmopathy, roughly 80 hyperthyroidism and around 17 progressor patients. Following sampling, methimazole starting at 30 mg daily was given to hyperthyroidism patients, and high-dose intravenous methylprednisolone was given to ophthalmopathy patients. In about 6 Graves' hyperthyroidism patients, the study also compared T-cell repertoires from thyroid tissue with T-cell repertoires from blood. The 100 discovery patients were divided at random into training and test sets in a 7:3 ratio. Prospective prediction of ophthalmopathy was tested in an independent validation cohort consisting of 18 hyperthyroidism patients and more than 15 patients who later progressed to ophthalmopathy.

Overall study outcomes, separate from this receptor: Most expanded thyroid clonotypes (frequency above 0.001) were also detected in blood, a finding suggesting that blood repertoires may reflect thyroid immune responses. No statistical method was used to set the sample size in advance, and investigators knew the group allocation. A model built on a 13 V-J signature distinguished ophthalmopathy from stable hyperthyroidism, reaching about 88% sensitivity and 81.08% specificity in cross-validation and 80%/75% in testing. In validation, the model predicted progression to ophthalmopathy a median of about 5.9 months before onset, with over 60% sensitivity and roughly 79% specificity.

The TCR beta CDR3 regions were amplified from RNA transcripts. A first-round RT-PCR of the TCR CDR3 used the HTBI primer set with the Qiagen OneStep RT-PCR kit. The libraries were constructed in a second round of multiplex PCR and then size-selected and purified. Libraries were sequenced paired-end with 100 bp reads on an Illumina HiSeq2000. Concerning the study's data processing: SOAPnuke was used to process the raw data, with reads discarded if the reads contained adapters or uncalled bases, had a mean Phred below 15, or lacked an exact constant-primer or identifier match. High-quality paired reads were merged using COPE v1.2.5, and each unique nucleotide sequence was defined as a clonotype. MiTCR v1.1 was used to align clonotypes to the IMGT TRBV, TRBD and TRBJ reference segments. The analysis included only V-J combinations with a frequency above 0.0001, which together covered 99.2% of the repertoires. The TCS score was defined as F50 (clonal expansion) divided by E x V (chaos), with BLOSUM62-based TCRdist calculated between CDR3 peptides within each V-J. Welch's t-statistics and random forest reduced around 520 V-J features to 13, which were used in a naive Bayes classifier (R e1071). The Morisita-Horn index was used to measure how similar the thyroid and blood repertoires were. TCRdb cleaned the public reads at Q25 with fastp, built clones with MiXCR and kept in-frame beta chains. Every entry covers one CDR3 protein and lists the most common genes and DNA from its rows. Clone size and V and J calls follow TCRdb, not the original study. This sample gives about 640,000 distinct CDR3 sequences in total; 40% to 55% of them show up just once. About 7.7% of the sample lies in the top ten.

This chain is built from TRBV7-9 and TRBJ2-7; the junction holds 7 bases that match TRBD1. The sequencing input was peripheral blood or thyroid tissue (not recorded which). The clonotype originates from an adult man with Graves' disease, either hyperthyroidism or ophthalmopathy (not recorded which). The DNA reads TGTGCCAGCAGCTTCCGGGACAGCTCCTACGAGCAGTACTTC. It specifies CASSFRDSSYEQYF.